Presented here are 27 T cell receptor beta chains from one specimen sequenced in a study of radiotherapy plus CTLA-4 blockade in lung cancer (dated by TCRdb to 2017 to 2018). The receptor library was made with the immunoSEQ multiplex PCR assay. TCRdb limited this immuneACCESS table to in-frame rearrangements with V and J called. A share of clones is missing; checked studies link under half to unresolved V genes, and the rest is unexplained. Counted in this sample were 56,000 or so clones; more than 60% of them appeared once. 3.2% of the sample rests with the top ten. The sequencing here drew on peripheral blood, taken from a patient treated with radiotherapy plus ipilimumab. The receptors come from a human donor with non-small cell lung cancer who had a partial response to radiotherapy plus ipilimumab.

The chain combines TRBV11-2 with TRBJ1-1; D is possibly TRBD1 (6 bases). The CDR3 is 14 amino acids. V was shortened by 6 bases and J by 4 bases, with 15 bases between the two germline ends. CDR1 is SGHAT, CDR2 FQNNGV, per germline. As DNA, the CDR3 is TGTGCCAGCAGACAGGGAGAATGGGCCACTGAAGCTTTCTTT. It encodes CASRQGEWATEAFF.

The rearrangement joins TRBV29-1 to TRBJ2-7; no firm D call. Trimming removed 2 bases from V and 6 bases from J, with 5 bases in between. Germline loops: CDR1 SQVTM, CDR2 ANQGSEA. This CDR3 spans 10 amino acids. The CDR3 DNA reads TGCAGCGTTGAAAACGGCGAGCAGTACTTC. Protein: CSVENGEQYF.

V and J are TRBV29-1 and TRBJ2-5; D perhaps matches TRBD2 (5 bases). Per germline, CDR1 SQVTM and CDR2 ANQGSEA. The CDR3 extends over 14 amino acids. The germline V and J ends were trimmed by 2 bases and 5 bases, with 15 bases remaining between them. The CDR3 sequence is CSVELRGSLETQYF. For the CDR3, the DNA is TGCAGCGTTGAATTGCGAGGGTCCCTGGAGACCCAGTACTTC.

The rearrangement joins TRBV14 to TRBJ2-5; D is ambiguous. Germline assignment: CDR1 SGHDN and CDR2 FVKESK. V was trimmed by 0 bases and J by 5 bases, leaving 10 bases between them. CDR3 length equals 14 residues. This CDR3 is CASSQDLVRETQYF. The CDR3 coding sequence is TGTGCCAGCAGCCAAGATCTAGTCCGGGAGACCCAGTACTTC.

This clone has more than one count but fewer than ten. The V and J genes are TRBV6-1 and TRBJ1-2, with D possibly matching TRBD1 (5 bases). Trimming stripped 1 base from V and 0 bases from J, with 9 bases between. CDR1 is MNHNS and CDR2 is SASEGT in the germline V gene. CDR3 length equals 15 residues. The CDR3 nucleotides read TGTGCCAGCAGTGAAGGGGTGACAGCTAACTATGGCTACACCTTC. This sequence encodes CASSEGVTANYGYTF.

This clone showed up just a few times. The chain combines TRBV6-5 with TRBJ2-4; D is ambiguous. The CDR3 has 13 amino acids. CDR1 and CDR2 from the germline V gene are MNHEY and SVGAGI. V lost 7 bases, J lost 4 bases, and 11 bases lay in between. The CDR3 DNA reads as TGTGCCAGCATCTCCCTTGCGAAAAACATTCAGTACTTC. Protein product: CASISLAKNIQYF.

This clone has ten or more counts. J is TRBJ1-6 and V is TRBV4-2; no definite D call. Trimming stripped 0 bases from V and 10 bases from J, with 10 bases between. Germline assignment: CDR1 LGHNA and CDR2 YNFKEQ. The CDR3 covers 14 residues. The CDR3 DNA reads TGTGCCAGCAGCCAAGACTTGACTCGATCACCCCTCCACTTT. It encodes CASSQDLTRSPLHF.

The chain is built from TRBV9 and TRBJ2-3; no clear D. V lost 5 bases and J lost 5, with 12 bases in between. This CDR3 comprises 13 residues. The germline CDR1 and CDR2 sequences are SGDLS and YYNGEE. The chain's CDR3 is CASSSVVVDTQYF. Written as DNA, the CDR3 is TGTGCCAGCAGTTCTGTAGTTGTAGATACGCAGTATTTT.

As to this clone: This sample also contains other DNA sequences that code for the same CDR3. The chain uses TRBV29-1 and TRBJ2-7; TRBD1 matches 10 bases. Germline-derived CDR1 and CDR2 are SQVTM and ANQGSEA. The V gene end was trimmed by 7 bases and the J gene end by 10 bases; junction bases not matched to a gene: 10. The CDR3 contains 12 residues. The CDR3 region is CSGGQGVAEQYF. CDR3 coding DNA: TGCAGCGGTGGACAGGGGGTAGCGGAACAGTACTTC.

The J gene is TRBJ1-4, the V gene TRBV19; 7 nucleotides line up with TRBD1. The junction had 6 bases not matched to a gene; V was cut back by 8 bases and J by 0 bases. The CDR3 is 15 amino acids. CDR1 is LNHDA, CDR2 SQIVND, per germline (reference sequence). The DNA for the CDR3 is TGTGCCAGTGGGACAGAGCGCGCAACTAATGAAAAACTGTTTTTT. This translates into CASGTERATNEKLFF.

J is TRBJ1-1 and V is TRBV27; D might be TRBD1 (5 bases). The germline gives CDR1 MNHEY, CDR2 SMNVEV (reference sequence). This CDR3 has 14 amino acids. V gave up 1 base and J gave up 1 base, with 7 bases separating them. Here the CDR3 reads CASSLYQGNTEAFF. CDR3 bases: TGTGCCAGCAGTTTATATCAGGGGAACACTGAAGCTTTCTTT.

The CDR3 DNA reads TGTGCCAGCAGTTCCGGGACAGGGACCCATGAAGCTTTCTTT. Protein product: CASSSGTGTHEAFF. V and J are TRBV6-5 and TRBJ1-1; TRBD1 matches at 9 bases. Germline trimming cut 4 bases from V and 7 bases from J; bases unmatched to any gene: 7. Germline values: CDR1 MNHEY, CDR2 SVGAGI. The CDR3 is 14 amino acids.

This clone was observed a single time. One junction end disagrees with the germline gene, perhaps due to a read error. CDR3 nucleotide sequence: TGCAGCGTTCTTGGGGACAGGGGCAAGCTCTTC. Amino acids: CSVLGDRGKLF. The genes are TRBV29-1 and TRBJ2-1; the match to TRBD1 covers 10 bases. Germline assignment: CDR1 SQVTM and CDR2 ANQGSEA. The CDR3 spans 11 residues.

The chain recombines TRBV28 with TRBJ2-1; D possibly corresponds to TRBD2 (6 bases). The V end lost 3 bases, the J end lost 5 bases, and 14 bases lay between the germline ends. This CDR3 spans 15 amino acids. The V gene's germline CDR1 is MDHEN and CDR2 SYDVKM. This CDR3 reads CASSFLLGGNNEQFF. The DNA for the CDR3 is TGTGCCAGCAGTTTTCTGTTGGGCGGGAACAATGAGCAGTTCTTC.

V and J are TRBV28 and TRBJ1-6; 9 bases line up with TRBD1. The V gene's germline CDR1 is MDHEN and CDR2 SYDVKM. After removal of 4 bases from V and 7 bases from J, the junction contained 2 bases not matched to a gene. The CDR3 has 14 residues. The DNA of the CDR3 is TGTGCCAGCAGTTCGACAGGGGGGAATTCACCCCTCCACTTT. Its protein is CASSSTGGNSPLHF.

The gene calls are TRBV30 and TRBJ2-3, with 10 nucleotides matching TRBD1. Per the germline V gene, CDR1 is GTSNPN and CDR2 is SVGIG (reference sequence). The V gene end was trimmed by 5 bases and the J gene end by 6 bases; junction bases not matched to a gene: 5. This CDR3 is built from 13 residues. CDR3 nucleotides: TGTGCCTGGGCCGGGACAGGGGTTGATACGCAGTATTTT. This sequence encodes CAWAGTGVDTQYF.

The genes are TRBV4-3 and TRBJ1-5; 12 bases are shared with TRBD1. V trimming: 4 bases; J trimming: 6 bases; junction bases outside the gene matches: 4. This CDR3 region has 15 residues. Germline CDR1 and CDR2: LGHNA and YSLEER. CDR3 residues: CASSLGTGGVQPQHF. The CDR3 coding sequence is TGCGCCAGCAGCCTGGGGACAGGGGGCGTTCAGCCCCAGCATTTT.

This chain links TRBV6-6 with TRBJ2-3; possible D gene TRBD2, 6 bases. The CDR3 runs to 13 residues. Germline CDR1 MNHNY, CDR2 SVGAGI (reference sequence). The V end lost 9 bases, the J end lost 2 bases, and 12 bases lay between the germline ends. The CDR3 nucleotides are TGTGCCAGTCGGACGGGACTCACAGATACGCAGTATTTT. It codes for CASRTGLTDTQYF.

The chain recombines TRBV7-3 with TRBJ2-7; D ambiguous. CDR3 length: 13 amino acids. The V and J ends lost 5 bases and 3 bases respectively, with 11 bases between them. Germline CDR1 is SGHTA and CDR2 is FQGTGA. The CDR3 DNA is TGTGCCAGCAGCCCACGTGGCGGCTACGAGCAGTACTTC. Its translation: CASSPRGGYEQYF.

The genes are TRBV13 and TRBJ2-1, with 7 bases that match TRBD1. CDR1 PRHDT and CDR2 FYEKMQ come from the germline V gene (reference sequence). Losses at the gene ends were 2 bases for V and 5 bases for J; bases not matched to a gene: 6. This CDR3 spans 15 amino acids. The CDR3 bases are TGTGCCAGCAGCTTAAGCAGGGGGTACGACAATGAGCAGTTCTTC. This gives the protein CASSLSRGYDNEQFF.

Here the CDR3 reads CASSLDVESGNTIYF. The DNA for the CDR3 is TGCGCCAGCAGCTTGGATGTAGAATCTGGAAACACCATATATTTT. This chain uses TRBV5-1 with TRBJ1-3; D unresolved. The CDR3 covers 15 residues. CDR1 is SGHRS, CDR2 YFSETQ, per germline. The V end lost 0 bases, the J end lost 1 base, and 8 bases lay between the germline ends.

The chain couples TRBV27 to TRBJ2-1; 11 bases align to TRBD1. The CDR3 runs 15 residues. V shed 6 bases and J 7 bases; nucleotides not matched to a gene: 8. CDR1 and CDR2 from the germline V gene are MNHEY and SMNVEV (reference sequence). The CDR3 sequence: CASRHAGQGVNEQFF. In nucleotides, the CDR3 is TGTGCCAGCAGACATGCGGGACAGGGGGTTAATGAGCAGTTCTTC.

The chain uses TRBV15 and TRBJ2-5, with a weak D call TRBD2 (5 bases). Trimming shortened V by 3 bases and J by 1 base, and 12 bases separated the two germline ends. The CDR3 is 15 amino acids. Germline lookup yields CDR1 LNHNV and CDR2 YYDKDF (reference sequence). CDR3 residues: CATSSRVSGQETQYF. Here the CDR3 DNA reads TGTGCCACCAGCAGTCGCGTAAGCGGCCAAGAGACCCAGTACTTC.

The chain couples TRBV15 to TRBJ2-5, with D possibly being TRBD1 (6 bases). V was trimmed by 1 base and J by 5 bases, leaving 17 bases between them. This CDR3 is built from 16 residues. Germline V gene lookup returns CDR1 LNHNV and CDR2 YYDKDF (reference sequence). As DNA, the CDR3 is TGTGCCACCAGCAGAGGGGCCAGGGGCGTCACGGAGACCCAGTACTTC. Its protein is CATSRGARGVTETQYF.

This clone appeared a single time. The chain employs TRBV9 and TRBJ2-5; maybe TRBD1 (5 bases). V dropped 1 base and J dropped 4 bases, with 11 bases sitting between them. CDR3 length equals 14 residues. In germline, CDR1 is SGDLS, CDR2 YYNGEE. The CDR3 sequence: CASSVTWGPETQYF. DNA for the CDR3: TGTGCCAGCAGCGTAACCTGGGGCCCAGAGACCCAGTACTTC.

The chain employs TRBV10-3 and TRBJ2-5, with a weak D call TRBD1 (6 bases). The better agreement between TRBJ2-7 and the DNA end casts doubt on the J call. The germline gives CDR1 ENHRY, CDR2 SYGVKD. The CDR3 spans 15 residues. DNA of the CDR3: TGTGCCATCAGTGAGTCCGTCGGACAGTCCTACGAGCAGTACTTC. This sequence encodes CAISESVGQSYEQYF.

The V call is TRBV18, the J call TRBJ1-1, with a possible D match to TRBD1 (5 bases). Germline values: CDR1 KGHSH, CDR2 LQKENI. The CDR3 is 14 residues long. The V gene lost 3 bases and the J gene lost 1 base, with 9 bases spanning the gap. In DNA, the CDR3 is TGTGCCAGCTCACCGGAAGGACAGAACACTGAAGCTTTCTTT. The encoded protein is CASSPEGQNTEAFF.